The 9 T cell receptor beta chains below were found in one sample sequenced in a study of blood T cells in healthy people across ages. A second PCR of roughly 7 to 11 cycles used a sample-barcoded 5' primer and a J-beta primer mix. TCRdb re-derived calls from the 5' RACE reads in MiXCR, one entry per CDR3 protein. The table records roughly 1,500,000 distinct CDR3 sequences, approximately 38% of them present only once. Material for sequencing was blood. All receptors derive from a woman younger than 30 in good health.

DNA of the CDR3: TGCAGTGCTAGATCGATGGTGGAAGATCGGCCCCAGCATTTT. Translation gives CSARSMVEDRPQHF. This sequence joins TRBV20-1 and TRBJ1-5; D not resolved. This CDR3 is built from 14 residues. Trimming took 2 bases from V and 9 from J, leaving 17 bases between them. In germline, CDR1 is DFQATT, CDR2 SNEGSKA (reference sequence).

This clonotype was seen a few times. In DNA, the CDR3 is TGTGCCAGCAGCCAAGATGCAGGGAACTTCTATGGCTACACCTTC. Translated, it gives CASSQDAGNFYGYTF. The rearrangement uses TRBV4-2 and TRBJ1-2; possible D gene TRBD1, 5 bases. Looked up from germline, CDR1 is LGHNA and CDR2 is YNFKEQ. V lost 0 bases, J lost 4 bases, and 12 bases lay in between. This CDR3 has 15 amino acids.

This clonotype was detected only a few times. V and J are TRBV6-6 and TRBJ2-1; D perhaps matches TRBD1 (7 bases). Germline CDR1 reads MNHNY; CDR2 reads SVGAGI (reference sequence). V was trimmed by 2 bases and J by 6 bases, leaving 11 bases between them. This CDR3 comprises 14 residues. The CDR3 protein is CASSYAGGINEQFF. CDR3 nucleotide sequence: TGTGCCAGCAGTTACGCAGGGGGGATCAATGAGCAGTTCTTC.

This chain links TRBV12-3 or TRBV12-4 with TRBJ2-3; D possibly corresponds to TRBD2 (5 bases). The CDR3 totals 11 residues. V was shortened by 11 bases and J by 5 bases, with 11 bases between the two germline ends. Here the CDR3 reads CAQLGGDTQYF. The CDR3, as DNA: TGTGCCCAGCTCGGAGGAGATACGCAGTATTTT.

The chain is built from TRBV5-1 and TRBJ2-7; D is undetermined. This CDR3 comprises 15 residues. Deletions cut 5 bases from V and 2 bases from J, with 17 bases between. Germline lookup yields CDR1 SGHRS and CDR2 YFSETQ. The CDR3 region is CASSLVSAVPYEQYF. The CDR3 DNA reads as TGCGCCAGCAGTTTAGTGTCGGCAGTACCCTACGAGCAGTACTTC.

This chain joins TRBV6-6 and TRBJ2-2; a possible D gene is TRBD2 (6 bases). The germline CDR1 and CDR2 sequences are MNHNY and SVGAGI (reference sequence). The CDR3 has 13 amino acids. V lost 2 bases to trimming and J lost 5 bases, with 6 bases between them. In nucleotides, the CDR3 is TGTGCCAGCAGTTACGCGGGGACCGGGGAGCTGTTTTTT. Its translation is CASSYAGTGELFF.

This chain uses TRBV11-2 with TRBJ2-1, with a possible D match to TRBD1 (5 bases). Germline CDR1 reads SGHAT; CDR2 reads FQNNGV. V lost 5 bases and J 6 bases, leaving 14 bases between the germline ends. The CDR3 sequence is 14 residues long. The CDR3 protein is CASSQGGRVNEQFF. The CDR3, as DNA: TGTGCCAGCAGCCAGGGTGGTCGAGTCAATGAGCAGTTCTTC.

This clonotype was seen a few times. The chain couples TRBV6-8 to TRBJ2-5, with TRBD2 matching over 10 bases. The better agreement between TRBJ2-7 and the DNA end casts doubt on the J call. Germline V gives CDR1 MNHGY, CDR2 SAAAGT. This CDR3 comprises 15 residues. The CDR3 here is CASSSPRTSGYEQYF. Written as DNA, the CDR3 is TGTGCCAGCAGTTCCCCTCGGACTAGCGGCTACGAGCAGTACTTC.

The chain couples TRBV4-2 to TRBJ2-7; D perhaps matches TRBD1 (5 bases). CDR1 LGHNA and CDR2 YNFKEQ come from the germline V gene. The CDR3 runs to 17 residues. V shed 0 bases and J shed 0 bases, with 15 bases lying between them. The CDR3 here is CASSQDINTGSSYEQYF. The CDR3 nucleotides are TGTGCCAGCAGCCAAGATATAAATACAGGCAGCTCCTACGAGCAGTACTTC.